The next 15 T cell receptor beta chains were all read from a single sample in a study of T cell responses to AZD1222 COVID-19 vaccine. Measured with immunoSEQ multiplex PCR; TCRdb has only the in-frame clones, and not every one. This sample has roughly 100,000 clones; about 92% occur once, and the top ten carry roughly 5%. Sequencing used peripheral blood, obtained on day 0 of AZD1222 vaccination. The receptors originated from an adult in good health.

This sequence joins TRBV2 and TRBJ1-4, with D possibly TRBD1 on 6 matching bases. The V gene's germline CDR1 is SNHLY and CDR2 FYNNEI. V was trimmed by 4 bases and J by 8 bases, leaving 14 bases between them. This CDR3 has 14 residues. CDR3 amino acids: CASSGTVVNEKLFF. The CDR3 coding sequence is TGTGCCAGCAGTGGGACAGTCGTAAACGAAAAACTGTTTTTT.

The rearrangement uses TRBV30 and TRBJ1-6; D is unclear. Trimming stripped 2 bases from V and 9 bases from J, with 14 bases between. Germline CDR1 and CDR2: GTSNPN and SVGIG (reference sequence). The length of the CDR3 is 14 residues. In nucleotides, the CDR3 is TGTGCCTGGAGTTCGGGCGTCGGCGGTTCACCCCTCCACTTT. Its protein product is CAWSSGVGGSPLHF.

The chain joins TRBV7-2 to TRBJ1-1; D not certain. The V end lost 1 base, the J end lost 5 bases, and 2 bases lay between the germline ends. CDR3 length equals 11 residues. Germline-derived CDR1 and CDR2 are SGHTA and FQGNSA. The CDR3 region is CASSLVTEAFF. CDR3 bases: TGTGCCAGCAGCTTAGTTACTGAAGCTTTCTTT.

The V gene is TRBV30, the J gene TRBJ1-1; D is unclear. The V and J ends lost 8 bases and 5 bases respectively, with 18 bases between them. Germline CDR1 and CDR2: GTSNPN and SVGIG (reference sequence). CDR3 length: 13 residues. The CDR3, as DNA: TGTGCCCTCCGGGGAAGCTCAGGTACTGAAGCTTTCTTT. It translates to CALRGSSGTEAFF.

V is TRBV7-9 and J is TRBJ2-5; a weak D match, TRBD2 (7 bases). Germline CDR1 SEHNR, CDR2 FQNEAQ (reference sequence). V was shortened by 3 bases and J by 0 bases, with 20 bases between the two germline ends. CDR3 length equals 18 residues. In DNA, the CDR3 is TGTGCCAGCAGCTTGGCCCCCTGGGGCGGGGGCTACCAAGAGACCCAGTACTTC. It encodes CASSLAPWGGGYQETQYF.

This clone was seen once. The DNA for the CDR3 is TGTGCCAGCAGCCCTACACTGGGTAGCAATCAGCCCCAGCATTTT. It is translated as CASSPTLGSNQPQHF. This chain connects TRBV3-1 (or the pseudogene TRBV3-2) to TRBJ1-5; no clear D. Germline V CDR1 and CDR2: LGHDT, YNNKEL (reference sequence). This CDR3 region has 15 residues. V gave up 4 bases and J gave up 0 bases, with 10 bases separating them.

The table lists this clone with a few counts. CDR3 bases: TGCGCCAGCAGCCAAGAGGTTGAAAAACTGTTTTTT. Protein product: CASSQEVEKLFF. The rearrangement uses TRBV4-1 and TRBJ1-4, with D unresolved. The length of the CDR3 is 12 residues. V lost 0 bases and J lost 7, with 3 bases in between. Germline-derived CDR1 and CDR2 are MGHRA and YSYEKL.

The rearrangement joins TRBV5-1 to TRBJ1-1; D unclear. Deletions cut 0 bases from V and 3 bases from J, with 12 bases between. Germline CDR1 is SGHRS and CDR2 is YFSETQ. This CDR3 region has 15 residues. As DNA, the CDR3 is TGCGCCAGCAGCTTGGCGGGCAGGACGCACACTGAAGCTTTCTTT. It codes for CASSLAGRTHTEAFF.

The rearrangement uses TRBV7-2 and TRBJ2-3, with a weak D call TRBD2 (6 bases). Germline lookup yields CDR1 SGHTA and CDR2 FQGNSA. CDR3 length: 14 residues. The V end lost 6 bases, the J end lost 0 bases, and 10 bases lay between the germline ends. The CDR3 bases are TGTGCCAGCAGACCCGGGGGTAGCACAGATACGCAGTATTTT. Protein sequence: CASRPGGSTDTQYF.

The chain is built from TRBV6-6 and TRBJ1-2; D gene ambiguous. V lost 1 base, J lost 4 bases, and 16 bases lay in between. Germline V gene lookup returns CDR1 MNHNY and CDR2 SVGAGI (reference sequence). This CDR3 has 16 residues. CDR3 sequence reads: CASSYLGWKVFYGYTF. CDR3 coding DNA: TGTGCCAGCAGTTACTTGGGTTGGAAAGTGTTCTATGGCTACACCTTC.

V and J are TRBV19 and TRBJ1-4; D gene ambiguous. Trimming shortened V by 3 bases and J by 0 bases, and 11 bases separated the two germline ends. Germline CDR1 LNHDA, CDR2 SQIVND (reference sequence). CDR3 length: 16 residues. Here the CDR3 DNA reads TGTGCCAGTAGTATTAGGAGGGCAGCAACTAATGAAAAACTGTTTTTT. Translation gives CASSIRRAATNEKLFF.

The rearrangement links TRBV18 to TRBJ2-7, with 9 bases identical to TRBD1. V gave up 0 bases and J gave up 5 bases; unmatched junction bases: 5. Germline CDR1 is KGHSH and CDR2 is LQKENI. The CDR3 covers 15 residues. For the CDR3, the DNA is TGTGCCAGCTCACCACCCACCGGGACAGGGAACGAGCAGTACTTC. Its translation: CASSPPTGTGNEQYF.

CDR3 bases: TGTGCCAGCAGCTTAGGAAGGGTCGGCGGGGAGCTGTTTTTT. As protein: CASSLGRVGGELFF. J is TRBJ2-2 and V is TRBV11-2, with D hard to call. Deletions cut 1 base from V and 7 bases from J, with 10 bases between. CDR3 length: 14 amino acids. CDR1 and CDR2 (germline): SGHAT, FQNNGV.

The chain employs TRBV5-6 and TRBJ1-2, with 9 nucleotides matching TRBD1. Germline V gene lookup returns CDR1 SGHDT and CDR2 YYEEEE. The CDR3 consists of 13 residues. V lost 4 bases and J lost 8; bases outside the gene matches: 6. In DNA form, the CDR3 reads TGTGCCAGCAGCCCCGGGACAGGGTACGGCTACACCTTC. This sequence encodes CASSPGTGYGYTF.

The gene calls are TRBV4-1 and TRBJ1-2; D not resolved. Germline CDR1 reads MGHRA; CDR2 reads YSYEKL. V lost 0 bases and J 1 base, leaving 9 bases between the germline ends. The CDR3 has 15 amino acids. The CDR3 DNA reads as TGCGCCAGCAGCCAAGATGCGACACTTAACTATGGCTACACCTTC. Its protein is CASSQDATLNYGYTF.